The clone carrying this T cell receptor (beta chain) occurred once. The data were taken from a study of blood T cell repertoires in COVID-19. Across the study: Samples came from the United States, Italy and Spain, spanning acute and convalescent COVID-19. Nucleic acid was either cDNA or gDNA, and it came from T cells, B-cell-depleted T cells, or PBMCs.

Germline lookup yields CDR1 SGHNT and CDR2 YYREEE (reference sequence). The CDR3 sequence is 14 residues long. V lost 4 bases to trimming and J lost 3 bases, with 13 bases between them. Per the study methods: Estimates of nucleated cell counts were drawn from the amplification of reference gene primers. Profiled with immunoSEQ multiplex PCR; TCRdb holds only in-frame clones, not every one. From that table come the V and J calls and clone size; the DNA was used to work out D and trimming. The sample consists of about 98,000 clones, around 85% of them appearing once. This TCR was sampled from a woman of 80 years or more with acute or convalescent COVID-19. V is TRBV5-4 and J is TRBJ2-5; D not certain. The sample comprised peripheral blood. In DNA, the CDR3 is TGTGCCAGCAGCCCGTTGGAAACTAAAGAGACCCAGTACTTC. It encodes CASSPLETKETQYF.